This T cell receptor (beta chain) was observed in a study of blood T cell repertoires in COVID-19. Study-level information: The United States, Italy and Spain were the sources of the acute and convalescent COVID-19 samples. PBMCs, B-cell-depleted T cells, or T cells provided the cDNA or gDNA that made up the material.

The CDR3 is 14 residues long. Germline CDR1 SGHVS, CDR2 FQNEAQ. V lost 3 bases, J lost 6 bases, and 4 bases stayed unmatched. Per the study methods: From reference gene primer amplification, estimates of nucleated cell counts were derived. Clones were sequenced by immunoSEQ multiplex PCR, and TCRdb holds only the in-frame ones, with some missing. V and J calls and clone size are given by that table; D and trimming were obtained from the DNA. In the table there are roughly 100,000 clones, under 90% of which are singletons. This clone was recorded only once. The chain combines TRBV7-8 with TRBJ2-1, with 8 bases aligning to TRBD1. This TCR came from an elderly man with acute or convalescent COVID-19. The sequenced material came from peripheral blood. Here the CDR3 DNA reads TGTGCCAGCAGCTTCGGACAGGGAAGCAATGAGCAGTTCTTC. As protein: CASSFGQGSNEQFF.